This T cell receptor (beta chain) was recovered during a study of OX40 agonist ivuxolimab in advanced cancers. Regarding the research as a whole: The costimulatory receptor OX40 (CD134) was targeted by ivuxolimab, a fully human IgG2 agonistic monoclonal antibody. Intravenous ivuxolimab was administered to patients every 2 weeks at six dose levels: 0.01, 0.1, 0.3, 1.5, 3 and 10 mg/kg. Among the 52 dose-escalation patients, about 20 had hepatocellular carcinoma, 15 or so melanoma, 9 renal cell carcinoma and 9 head and neck cancer. In the dose-escalation cohort, 82.7% of patients were male, and the mean age was around 60 years, with a range of roughly 23 to 85. Patients were allowed to have had prior anti-PD-1, anti-PD-L1 or anti-CTLA-4 therapy, and 40% of the dose-escalation patients had previously received checkpoint inhibitors. Partial responses were achieved by three dose-escalation patients, of whom one had hepatocellular carcinoma and two had cutaneous melanoma. Peripheral TCRbeta sequencing aimed to test whether ivuxolimab altered TCR sequence diversity and caused clonal T-cell expansion. The paper reports the monotherapy dose-escalation portion (N of about 50 patients) of the phase I ivuxolimab trial.

For sequencing of the TCRbeta CDR3 region, genomic DNA was extracted from the sorted cells. The immunoSEQ Assay was used for sequencing of TCRbeta CDR3 regions. What TCRdb holds here is the immuneACCESS table cut down to in-frame rearrangements. Part of the clones is not present; checked against another copy, under half of the missing clones reflect an unresolved V gene, and the others are unexplained. The sample records almost 20,000 clones, roughly 90% of which are singletons. The ten largest clones take up 15% to 20% of the sample. The trial excluded patients who had a history of autoimmune disease or who were on systemic immunosuppression. Peripheral blood for TCR sequencing was collected from all dose cohorts at baseline, on cycle 4 day 1, and on cycle 7 day 1. Samples were obtained from an open-label, multicenter, first-in-human phase I dose-escalation trial of ivuxolimab. The trial enrolled adults with locally advanced or metastatic head and neck squamous cell, hepatocellular, melanoma or renal cell carcinoma. Before TCR sequencing, CD4+ T cells and CD8+ T cells from peripheral blood were sorted into separate populations.

What the study reported, not specific to this receptor: In the 0.1-3.0 mg/kg groups, partial responders had among the lowest normalized peripheral clonal expansion, particularly in CD8+ T cells. After ivuxolimab, expanded clones were on average more numerous among CD8+ T cells than among CD4+ T cells. Which antigens the clonally expanded peripheral T cells were specific for was not determined. Low levels of normalized T-cell clonal expansion were also seen in some patients who did not respond. Clonal expansion of both CD4+ and CD8+ blood T cells was observed from baseline to week 6 at doses 0.1 to 3.0 mg/kg.

The junction carries 8 bases between V and J, which are trimmed by 2 bases and 4 bases respectively. Via the germline V gene, CDR1 is SGHTA and CDR2 FQGTGA. From cysteine to phenylalanine, the CDR3 is 13 amino acids long. Only the CDR3 part of the read is kept: 39 bases, read in frame from the first base. Concerning this clone: Its antigen specificity is not known. No base quality information exists; no much larger clone differs at one position.

The clonotype originates from an adult with an advanced solid tumor such as melanoma, head and neck, liver or kidney cancer. The rearranged segments are TRBV7-3 and TRBJ2-5, with the D gene not clear enough to name. The specimen comprised CD4+ or CD8+ T cells sorted from blood, sampled in a trial of the OX40 agonist ivuxolimab. The DNA sequence is as follows: TGTGCCAGCAGCTTATCAGTCGGAGAGACCCAGTACTTC. Translated, it reads CASSLSVGETQYF.